These T cell receptor beta chains were read from a single sample in a study of OX40 agonist ivuxolimab in advanced cancers. Clones were read by immunoSEQ multiplex PCR, and TCRdb kept only the in-frame ones, dropping some. Found here are about 53,000 clones, more than 70% of them singletons; the top ten hold roughly 1.5%. The sample consisted of CD4+ or CD8+ T cells sorted from blood, taken in a trial of the OX40 agonist ivuxolimab. The origin of the receptors is an adult with an advanced solid tumor such as melanoma, head and neck, liver or kidney cancer. CDR3s include the opening cysteine and the closing phenylalanine or tryptophan. A D gene is named only where the DNA matches it firmly. Clone size is given for some rows only: seen once, a few or many times, or a class if the clone is expanded.

NA	NA	TRBJ1-2	TRBV4-1	TGCGCCAGCAGCCAAGAAGTGGGAAATCCGAACTATGGCTACACCTTC	CASSQEVGNPNYGYTF
TRBD1	NA	TRBJ2-5	TRBV5-4	TGTGCCAGCAGTTCCTCGGACAGGGGAAAGGAGACCCAGTACTTC	CASSSSDRGKETQYF
TRBD2	few	TRBJ2-1	TRBV25-1	TGTGCCAGCAGTGGCACGCTAGCGGGGGGGCCTGTCTATGAGCAGTTCTTC	CASSGTLAGGPVYEQFF
NA	NA	TRBJ2-2	TRBV19	TGTGCCAGTAGTACACTGACCAGGGGGGGAACCGGGGAGCTGTTTTTT	CASSTLTRGGTGELFF
NA	once	TRBJ2-5	TRBV29-1	TGCAGCGTTGTGTGGTGGCTATCCAAAGAGACCCAGTACTTC	CSVVWWLSKETQYF
NA	NA	TRBJ1-6	TRBV2	TGTGCCAGCAGTGTCCCCCAGGCGGGCCCCGAAAATAATTCACCCCTCCACTTT	CASSVPQAGPENNSPLHF
NA	once	TRBJ1-5	TRBV27	TGTGCCAGCAGTTTTAGAGAGGGGAATCAGCCCCAGCATTTT	CASSFREGNQPQHF
TRBD1	NA	TRBJ1-2	TRBV7-8	TGTGCCAGCAGCTGGATGGGACAGGGAGATGGCTACACCTTC	CASSWMGQGDGYTF
NA	NA	TRBJ1-1	TRBV19	TGTGCCAGTAGTGTAGGTTTCGTCGCTTTCTTT	CASSVGFVAFF
NA	NA	TRBJ2-5	TRBV7-9	TGTGCCAGCAGCTCAAATGGGGAGACCCAGTACTTC	CASSSNGETQYF
TRBD1	NA	TRBJ2-1	TRBV5-1	TGCGCCAGCAGCGAGGGACAGTCCTACAATGAGCAGTTCTTC	CASSEGQSYNEQFF
NA	NA	TRBJ1-3	TRBV5-6	TGTGCCAGCAGACGGCAGCAGACTGGAAACACCATATATTTT	CASRRQQTGNTIYF
TRBD1	NA	TRBJ1-1	TRBV4-1	TGCGCCAGCAGCCGGACAGGGGGAGAGTGGTTGGTTGGAGAAGCTTTCTTT	CASSRTGGEWLVGEAFF
TRBD2	once	TRBJ2-3	TRBV29-1	TGCAGCTCCGCCGGGACTAGCGGGGGCTCCTCCACAGATACGCAGTATTTT	CSSAGTSGGSSTDTQYF
TRBD2	NA	TRBJ2-1	TRBV29-1	TGCAGCGTGGGACGGGGACTAGCCAACAATGAGCAGTTCTTC	CSVGRGLANNEQFF
TRBD1	few	TRBJ1-2	TRBV11-2	TGTGCCAGCAGCCGACGGGACAGCACTAACTATGGCTACACCTTC	CASSRRDSTNYGYTF
NA	NA	TRBJ2-5	TRBV30	TGTGCCTGGAGTCTGAGGGAGACCCAGTACTTC	CAWSLRETQYF
TRBD1	NA	TRBJ1-6	TRBV5-1	TGCGCCAGCAGCCTAGGACAGGGCTTGAATTCACCCCTCCACTTT	CASSLGQGLNSPLHF
NA	NA	TRBJ2-3	TRBV6-1	TGTGCCACCGTTCTACTCCCGGATACGCAGTATTTT	CATVLLPDTQYF
NA	NA	TRBJ2-3	TRBV6-5	TGTGCCAGCAAGGGGGGCACAGATACGCAGTATTTT	CASKGGTDTQYF
NA	NA	TRBJ2-3	TRBV5-8	TGTGCCAGCAGCTCAGGAACAGATACGCAGTATTTT	CASSSGTDTQYF
TRBD1	once	TRBJ2-2	TRBV5-1	TGCGCCAGCAGCTTGTCGGGACAGTCTTACACCGGGGAGCTGTTTTTT	CASSLSGQSYTGELFF